The 18 T cell receptor beta chains below were found in one sample sequenced in a study of cytomegalovirus exposure and HLA in healthy donors. PCR employed 60 Vbeta and 13 Jbeta primers. The table came from immunoSEQ multiplex PCR; TCRdb's copy has only in-frame clones and leaves some out. The sample includes more than 40,000 clones, around 85% seen only once; the top ten take approximately 2.6%. Sequencing used PBMCs. The receptor source for this set is a man aged 45-65 years in good health and CMV-seronegative.

The rearrangement uses TRBV5-1 and TRBJ1-3; D is unclear. Trimming removed 5 bases from V and 0 bases from J, with 9 bases in between. The germline gives CDR1 SGHRS, CDR2 YFSETQ. The CDR3 covers 14 residues. The CDR3 sequence: CASSEPSSGNTIYF. CDR3 in DNA: TGCGCCAGCAGTGAACCGAGCTCTGGAAACACCATATATTTT.

The table lists this clone with a few counts. The chain links TRBV11-1 to TRBJ2-7; 12 bases are a match to TRBD2. After removal of 5 bases from V and 4 bases from J, the junction contained 6 bases not matched to a gene. The CDR3 has 15 residues. The germline V gene has CDR1 SGHAT and CDR2 FQDESV (reference sequence). This chain's CDR3 is CASSVTSGGRYEQYF. The DNA of the CDR3 is TGTGCCAGCAGCGTGACTAGCGGGGGCCGATACGAGCAGTACTTC.

The chain links TRBV29-1 to TRBJ2-5, with 7 bases that match TRBD1. After removal of 4 bases from V and 7 bases from J, the junction contained 9 bases not matched to a gene. Germline V lookup: CDR1 SQVTM, CDR2 ANQGSEA. The CDR3 extends over 13 amino acids. The CDR3, as DNA: TGCAGCGTTGGACAGGGCCAGGGTGGGACCCAGTACTTC. Translating gives CSVGQGQGGTQYF.

This clone occurred a few times. V is TRBV6-5 and J is TRBJ1-1; D is ambiguous. V was pared by 5 bases and J by 3 bases, with 13 bases between. The germline gives CDR1 MNHEY, CDR2 SVGAGI. This CDR3 region has 14 residues. The CDR3 DNA reads as TGTGCCAGCAGTGAGACCCCCGGGGACACTGAAGCTTTCTTT. Its protein product is CASSETPGDTEAFF.

The chain carries TRBV11-2 and TRBJ2-7; D is unclear. The germline V gene encodes CDR1 SGHAT and CDR2 FQNNGV. The V end was cut by 5 bases, the J end by 5 bases, with 7 bases between. The CDR3 extends over 11 amino acids. Written as DNA, the CDR3 is TGTGCCAGCAGCCTCTATGACGAGCAGTACTTC. Encoded protein: CASSLYDEQYF.

A note on this clone: A junction end diverges from the germline sequence, so it may reflect a read error. Additional DNA sequences in this sample encode the identical CDR3. The chain joins TRBV7-9 to TRBJ1-4, with D tentatively TRBD1 (6 bases). The CDR3 runs to 13 residues. Germline V gene lookup returns CDR1 SEHNR and CDR2 FQNEAQ (reference sequence). CDR3 residues: CASSPDSFEKLFF. Written as DNA, the CDR3 is TGTGCCAGCAGCCCGGACAGCTTTGAAAAGCTGTTTTTT. Filled out from reference TRBV7-9 and TRBJ1-4, the complete variable domain reads DTGVSQNPRHKITKRGQNVTFRCDPISEHNRLYWYRQTLGQGPEFLTYFQNEAQLEKSRLLSDRFSAERPKGSFSTLEIQRTEQGDSAMYLCASSPDSFEKLFFGSGTQLSVL.

The V call is TRBV10-1, the J call TRBJ2-1, with 8 nucleotides matching TRBD1. Germline assignment: CDR1 WNHNN and CDR2 SYGVQD (reference sequence). J was trimmed by 7 bases and V by 5 bases; bases with no gene match: 10. The length of the CDR3 is 15 residues. The DNA of the CDR3 is TGCGCCAGCAGTACCATTGGGACAGGTAAAAATGAGCAGTTCTTC. It codes for CASSTIGTGKNEQFF.

The chain carries TRBV7-2 and TRBJ2-7; 9 bases align to TRBD2. Trimming cost V 2 bases and J 3 bases; bases outside gene matches: 5. The CDR3 length is 15 residues. CDR1 SGHTA and CDR2 FQGNSA come from the germline V gene. The CDR3, as DNA: TGTGCCAGCAGCTTACGGACTAGCGCGGACTACGAGCAGTACTTC. Translating it yields CASSLRTSADYEQYF.

The chain is built from TRBV7-9 and TRBJ2-2; 10 nucleotides agree with TRBD2. Germline CDR1 SEHNR, CDR2 FQNEAQ (reference sequence). V lost 0 bases, J lost 8 bases, and 6 bases stayed unmatched. This CDR3 is 16 amino acids long. DNA of the CDR3: TGTGCCAGCAGCTTAGCTCGGCTAGCGGGGGCAGGGGAGCTGTTTTTT. Translation: CASSLARLAGAGELFF.

J is TRBJ2-3 and V is TRBV28, with D possibly matching TRBD1 (5 bases). The CDR3 totals 15 residues. V was pared by 2 bases and J by 0 bases, with 9 bases between. The germline gives CDR1 MDHEN, CDR2 SYDVKM. The CDR3 loop is CASSLQGFSTDTQYF. CDR3 coding DNA: TGTGCCAGCAGTTTACAGGGCTTTAGCACAGATACGCAGTATTTT.

V gene TRBV7-8 combines with J gene TRBJ2-5; 8 nucleotides align to TRBD1. From germline, CDR1 is SGHVS and CDR2 FQNEAQ. There are 14 residues in the CDR3. Germline trimming cut 1 base from V and 4 bases from J; bases unmatched to any gene: 2. The DNA of the CDR3 is TGTGCCAGCAGCTTAGTAGGACAGGGAGAGACCCAGTACTTC. It yields the protein CASSLVGQGETQYF.

The chain links TRBV5-1 to TRBJ2-1; 10 bases agree with TRBD2. CDR1 and CDR2 from the germline V gene are SGHRS and YFSETQ. The CDR3 is 16 amino acids. J lost 9 bases, V lost 3 bases, and 12 bases had no gene match. CDR3 DNA sequence: TGCGCCAGCAGCTACCCCGCTAGCGGGAGATCGGGTGAGCAGTTCTTC. Amino acid sequence: CASSYPASGRSGEQFF.

The chain employs TRBV15 and TRBJ2-1, with D possibly being TRBD1 (5 bases). Germline V lookup: CDR1 LNHNV, CDR2 YYDKDF (reference sequence). There are 17 residues in the CDR3. V lost 4 bases to trimming and J lost 2 bases, with 18 bases between them. CDR3 in DNA: TGTGCCACCAGCAATGAAAACTACCAGGGAACCTACAATGAGCAGTTCTTC. Protein product: CATSNENYQGTYNEQFF. The whole variable domain, filled in from reference TRBV15 and TRBJ2-1, reads DAMVIQNPRYQVTQFGKPVTLSCSQTLNHNVMYWYQQKSSQAPKLLFHYYDKDFNNEADTPDNFQSRRPNTSFCFLDIRSPGLGDTAMYLCATSNENYQGTYNEQFFGPGTRLTVL.

This clone was counted a few times. This rearrangement joins TRBV19 to TRBJ2-5, with D possibly TRBD1 on 7 matching bases. Germline values: CDR1 LNHDA, CDR2 SQIVND (reference sequence). This CDR3 contains 13 residues. V was cut by 5 bases and J by 4 bases, with 11 bases left in between. CDR3 coding DNA: TGTGCCAGTAGTTGGCAGGGGGGAGAGACCCAGTACTTC. This codes for CASSWQGGETQYF.

The V and J genes are TRBV27 and TRBJ1-1; 8 bases match TRBD1. This CDR3 has 18 amino acids. Per germline, CDR1 MNHEY and CDR2 SMNVEV (reference sequence). J was trimmed by 0 bases and V by 6 bases; bases with no gene match: 15. CDR3 protein: CASSKQIFRGLVNTEAFF. The CDR3 nucleotides are TGTGCCAGCAGCAAGCAGATCTTCAGGGGGCTGGTGAACACTGAAGCTTTCTTT.

This clone turned up a few times. The J gene is TRBJ2-3, the V gene TRBV28, with D uncertain. The germline CDR1 and CDR2 sequences are MDHEN and SYDVKM. This CDR3 has 12 residues. V was clipped by 8 bases and J by 4 bases, with 10 bases between them. The chain's CDR3 is CASREFPDTQYF. CDR3 nucleotides: TGTGCCAGCCGAGAGTTTCCAGATACGCAGTATTTT.

In this sample, this clone turned up a few times. The chain carries TRBV11-3 and TRBJ2-2; D perhaps matches TRBD2 (6 bases). The V end lost 3 bases, the J end lost 2 bases, and 10 bases lay between the germline ends. CDR3 length: 15 amino acids. Germline lookup yields CDR1 SGHNT and CDR2 YENEEA. The CDR3 here is CASSLGLKNTGELFF. In nucleotides, the CDR3 is TGTGCCAGCAGCTTGGGACTTAAAAACACCGGGGAGCTGTTTTTT.

The chain recombines TRBV4-3 with TRBJ2-7; a possible D gene is TRBD2 (6 bases). Trimming cost V 0 bases and J 1 base, with 7 bases left between them. Germline V gives CDR1 LGHNA, CDR2 YSLEER. The CDR3 contains 14 residues. CDR3 in DNA: TGCGCCAGCAGCCAAGAGCGGGGTTCCTACGAGCAGTACTTC. It specifies CASSQERGSYEQYF.